Listed here are 8 T cell receptor beta chains from one sample, sequenced in a study of cytomegalovirus exposure and HLA in healthy donors. Both 60 Vbeta primers and 13 Jbeta primers went into the PCR. This table comes from immunoSEQ multiplex PCR, and its TCRdb copy is limited to in-frame clones, with some not included. The data contain 90,000 to 100,000 clones, approximately 66% of them singletons. Sequenced sample: PBMCs. All receptors come from a man in his thirties or forties in good health and CMV-seronegative.

The rearrangement joins TRBV6-1 to TRBJ1-4; TRBD1 is a possible D gene (5 bases). Germline loops: CDR1 MNHNS, CDR2 SASEGT. V gave up 5 bases and J gave up 7 bases, with 17 bases separating them. The CDR3 contains 15 residues. DNA of the CDR3: TGTGCCAGCAGTAACCTACAGGCCCGTGGTGAAAAACTGTTTTTT. Amino acid sequence: CASSNLQARGEKLFF.

The DNA for the CDR3 is TGTGCCAGCAGGGAGGCCTGGGGAGAGACTGAAGCTTTCTTT. Residues: CASREAWGETEAFF. V gene TRBV6-1 combines with J gene TRBJ1-1; D unresolved. V was trimmed by 6 bases and J by 5 bases, leaving 16 bases between them. The CDR3 consists of 14 residues. Germline-derived CDR1 and CDR2 are MNHNS and SASEGT.

V gene TRBV7-8 combines with J gene TRBJ1-2; D is undetermined. Germline CDR1 is SGHVS and CDR2 is FQNEAQ. The length of the CDR3 is 15 residues. V gave up 3 bases and J gave up 3 bases, with 14 bases separating them. CDR3 protein: CASSFTAVMDYGYTF. The CDR3 nucleotides read TGTGCCAGCAGCTTTACAGCGGTGATGGACTATGGCTACACCTTC.

The chain carries TRBV9 and TRBJ1-5; perhaps TRBD1 as D (6 bases). V lost 0 bases, J lost 3 bases, and 10 bases lay in between. CDR3 length: 15 residues. The germline V gene has CDR1 SGDLS and CDR2 YYNGEE. This CDR3 is CASSVVGQFNQPQHF. The CDR3 nucleotides read TGTGCCAGCAGCGTAGTAGGACAGTTCAATCAGCCCCAGCATTTT.

This clone was seen a few times. The genes are TRBV14 and TRBJ2-3, with TRBD2 matching 9 bases. The CDR3 has 17 residues. CDR1 and CDR2 from the germline V gene are SGHDN and FVKESK. With 4 bases clipped from V and 1 base from J, the junction kept 9 bases outside the gene matches. The CDR3 DNA sequence: TGTGCCAGCAGCCCCCTCTTCGCGGGAGGGGGCACAGATACGCAGTATTTT. Residues: CASSPLFAGGGTDTQYF.

This clone has a single count. This chain links TRBV27 with TRBJ1-4, with D unresolved. The germline V gene has CDR1 MNHEY and CDR2 SMNVEV (reference sequence). V lost 4 bases and J 1 base, leaving 7 bases between the germline ends. CDR3 length: 14 amino acids. CDR3 DNA: TGTGCCAGCAGTTGGGCGGGAACTAATGAAAAACTGTTTTTT. Translating gives CASSWAGTNEKLFF.

The chain has TRBV7-9 and TRBJ2-1, with 10 bases aligning to TRBD2. J gave up 9 bases and V 1 base, and 12 bases lay outside the gene matches. Germline CDR1 is SEHNR and CDR2 is FQNEAQ (reference sequence). This CDR3 contains 17 residues. The CDR3, as DNA: TGTGCCAGCAGCTTAGACGTTTCGGGGCTAGCGGGAGTTGAGCAGTTCTTC. This translates into CASSLDVSGLAGVEQFF.

The chain couples TRBV4-1 to TRBJ2-5; 10 positions agree with TRBD2. After removal of 5 bases from V and 4 bases from J, the junction contained 10 bases not matched to a gene. The CDR3 has 16 amino acids. Germline V gene lookup returns CDR1 MGHRA and CDR2 YSYEKL. The CDR3 reads CASSEQSGRAIETQYF. In DNA form, the CDR3 reads TGCGCCAGCAGCGAACAAAGCGGGAGGGCCATAGAGACCCAGTACTTC.